Below, 15 T cell receptor beta chains from the same sample are listed, as sequenced in a study of T cells in Graves' hyperthyroidism and ophthalmopathy. Amplification targeted TCR beta CDR3 regions from RNA transcripts. HTBI primers drove first-round RT-PCR of the TCR CDR3. TCRdb re-called the multiplex PCR reads with MiXCR, one entry per CDR3 protein. This sample yields a few hundred thousand distinct CDR3 sequences, of which 15% to 20% are seen a single time; approximately 30% belongs to the top ten. The sample consisted of blood. Source of these receptors: a woman younger than 45 with Graves' ophthalmopathy.

This clonotype came up once. The DNA is left out, because the CDR3 cannot be placed on it with certainty; the CDR3 is given as TCRdb lists it. The chain combines TRBV7-3 with TRBJ2-2; TRBD2, the D gene given by the table, was not confirmed from the DNA. The CDR3 is made up of 24 amino acids, end residues included. The germline gives CDR1 SGHTA, CDR2 FQGTGA. This chain's CDR3 is CASSLIALHSYEQYFGPGTGELFF.

This clonotype was seen many times. V gene TRBV2 combines with J gene TRBJ2-5, with a weak D call TRBD2 (6 bases). The CDR3 is made up of 16 amino acids. Germline V gene lookup returns CDR1 SNHLY and CDR2 FYNNEI. Trimming shortened V by 1 base and J by 5 bases, and 17 bases separated the two germline ends. CDR3 DNA sequence: TGTGCCAGCAGTGAAGTAGGGGCAGGGACTGACGAGACCCAGTACTTC. Protein: CASSEVGAGTDETQYF.

In its sample, this clonotype was seen many times. The chain couples TRBV6-2 or TRBV6-3 to TRBJ2-7; 7 positions match TRBD2. V was pared by 8 bases and J by 4 bases, with 11 bases of the junction left unmatched. The germline CDR1 and CDR2 sequences are MNHEY and SVGEGT. This CDR3 has 14 amino acids. The CDR3: CASLPSGERYEQYF. CDR3 DNA sequence: TGTGCCAGCCTCCCAAGCGGGGAAAGATACGAGCAGTACTTC.

This clonotype was observed a handful of times. The rearrangement uses TRBV4-1 and TRBJ2-7; D might be TRBD2 (5 bases). The CDR3 length is 14 residues. Trimming took off 1 base at V and 4 bases at J, with 11 bases between the two ends. Germline V lookup: CDR1 MGHRA, CDR2 YSYEKL. The chain's CDR3 is CASSQARSGYEQYF. The CDR3 nucleotides read TGCGCCAGCAGCCAAGCCCGGAGCGGATACGAGCAGTACTTC.

There are a few counts of this clonotype. The V call is TRBV25-1, the J call TRBJ2-7; 7 bases align to TRBD1. This CDR3 spans 15 amino acids. From germline, CDR1 is MGHDK and CDR2 SYGVNS. The trim removed 3 bases at V and 4 bases at J, leaving 9 bases unmatched. The CDR3, as DNA: TGTGCCAGCAGTGATAGTAGGACAGGAACATACGAGCAGTACTTC. This sequence encodes CASSDSRTGTYEQYF.

This clonotype occurred a few times. V and J are TRBV20-1 and TRBJ2-7; D is possibly TRBD1 or TRBD2 (6 bases each). V was clipped by 3 bases and J by 7 bases, with 16 bases between them. Germline assignment: CDR1 DFQATT and CDR2 SNEGSKA (reference sequence). CDR3 size: 13 residues. In nucleotides, the CDR3 is TGCAGTGCTAGTGCCCCGAGAGGGGGGGAGCAGTACTTC. Residues: CSASAPRGGEQYF.

This clonotype was detected only a few times. This sequence joins TRBV27 and TRBJ2-7; 11 bases are a match to TRBD1. The trim removed 5 bases at V and 3 bases at J, leaving 12 bases unmatched. The CDR3 totals 17 residues. Germline assignment: CDR1 MNHEY and CDR2 SMNVEV (reference sequence). This CDR3 reads CASSKRTGTGGFYEQYF. The CDR3 DNA reads TGTGCCAGCAGTAAAAGGACCGGGACAGGGGGTTTCTACGAGCAGTACTTC.

The genes are TRBV4-2 and TRBJ2-7; no definite D call. The germline V and J ends were trimmed by 1 base and 1 base, with 14 bases remaining between them. The CDR3 loop spans 16 amino acids. The V gene's germline CDR1 is LGHNA and CDR2 YNFKEQ. CDR3 sequence (DNA): TGTGCCAGCAGCCAAGTTTCAGGCGGAAGGTCCTACGAGCAGTACTTC. It is translated as CASSQVSGGRSYEQYF.

The CDR3 DNA is TGTGCCAGCAGCCAGGCCCGGACTAGCGGGAACGAATCAGAGCAGTTCTTC. It yields the protein CASSQARTSGNESEQFF. V usage is TRBV14 and J usage is TRBJ2-1; the match to TRBD2 covers 12 bases. The CDR3 totals 17 residues. The junction had 13 bases not matched to a gene; V was cut back by 3 bases and J by 10 bases. CDR1 and CDR2 from the germline V gene are SGHDN and FVKESK.

The chain links TRBV7-8 to TRBJ2-1, with 10 bases lining up with TRBD2. Trimming removed 1 base from V and 0 bases from J; junction bases left unmatched: 3. The CDR3 has 17 amino acids. Germline CDR1 SGHVS, CDR2 FQNEAQ. This CDR3 reads CASSLVAGGSSYNEQFF. The CDR3 DNA reads TGTGCCAGCAGCTTAGTAGCGGGAGGTAGCTCCTACAATGAGCAGTTCTTC.

This clonotype was seen ten or more times. This chain uses TRBV30 with TRBJ1-5; possible D gene TRBD1, 5 bases. The ends were cut back, 2 bases at V and 5 bases at J, with 10 bases in the middle. Germline values: CDR1 GTSNPN, CDR2 SVGIG (reference sequence). This CDR3 spans 13 amino acids. CDR3 sequence (DNA): TGTGCCTGGAGTAGGGGTCGCGATCAGCCCCAGCATTTT. Its protein is CAWSRGRDQPQHF.

The genes are TRBV7-3 and TRBJ2-1; 11 nucleotides align to TRBD1. The CDR3 covers 16 residues. CDR1 and CDR2 from the germline V gene are SGHTA and FQGTGA. V lost 2 bases and J lost 6; bases outside the gene matches: 6. CDR3 DNA sequence: TGTGCCAGCAGCTTATTAATTGGGACAGGGGGCAATGAGCAGTTCTTC. Translation gives CASSLLIGTGGNEQFF.

This clonotype was observed at least ten times. This chain uses TRBV30 with TRBJ1-2, with unresolved D. The CDR3 covers 17 residues. V was clipped by 2 bases and J by 8 bases, with 27 bases between them. CDR1 is GTSNPN and CDR2 is SVGIG in the germline V gene (reference sequence). The CDR3 sequence is CAWSPPLFRSPAMGYTF. In nucleotides, the CDR3 is TGTGCCTGGAGTCCTCCCCTCTTTCGGAGCCCCGCTATGGGCTACACCTTC.

In its sample, this clonotype was seen a few times. A read error may produce the germline difference seen at one junction end. V gene TRBV19 combines with J gene TRBJ1-6, with D unresolved. This CDR3 region has 14 residues. The V gene's germline CDR1 is LNHDA and CDR2 SQIVND (reference sequence). The CDR3 spells CASSGQQQGSPPHF. CDR3 DNA: TGTGCCAGTAGTGGGCAGCAGCAAGGTTCACCCCCCCACTTT.

This chain connects TRBV20-1 to TRBJ1-1, with TRBD1 matching over 7 bases. With V trimmed by 0 bases and J by 4 bases, 8 bases remained unmatched. This CDR3 spans 15 amino acids. Germline CDR1 DFQATT, CDR2 SNEGSKA (reference sequence). The CDR3 nucleotides read TGCAGTGCTAGAGATCAGGGGGACTCGAGCACTGAAGCTTTCTTT. It translates to CSARDQGDSSTEAFF.